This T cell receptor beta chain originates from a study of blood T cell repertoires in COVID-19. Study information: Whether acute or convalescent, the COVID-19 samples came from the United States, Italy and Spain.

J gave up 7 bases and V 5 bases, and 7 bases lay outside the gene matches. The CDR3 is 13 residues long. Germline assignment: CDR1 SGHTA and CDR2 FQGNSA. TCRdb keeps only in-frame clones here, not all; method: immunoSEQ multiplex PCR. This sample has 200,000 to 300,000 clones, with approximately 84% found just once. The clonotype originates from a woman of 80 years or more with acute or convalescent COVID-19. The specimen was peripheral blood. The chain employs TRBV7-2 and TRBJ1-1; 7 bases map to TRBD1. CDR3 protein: CASSLDRASEAFF. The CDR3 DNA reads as TGTGCCAGCAGCCTTGACAGGGCCAGTGAAGCTTTCTTT.